One and the same sample provided the 16 T cell receptor beta chains below, sequenced in a study of T-cell reconstitution after alpha-beta-depleted transplantation in children. Preparing the TCRbeta library involved the use of unique molecular identifiers. A single record per CDR3 protein comes from TCRdb applying MiXCR to the PCR reads. The table includes a few hundred thousand distinct CDR3 sequences, around 27% detected once. The material was PBMCs, obtained before TCRalphabeta/CD19-depleted stem cell transplant. The receptors stem from a boy under two years old with Wiskott-Aldrich syndrome, due to receive a stem cell transplant.

This clonotype was recorded a few times. J is TRBJ2-7 and V is TRBV4-1; 9 bases agree with TRBD2. Germline lookup yields CDR1 MGHRA and CDR2 YSYEKL. The V gene end was trimmed by 0 bases and the J gene end by 4 bases; junction bases not matched to a gene: 16. The CDR3 loop spans 19 amino acids. As DNA, the CDR3 is TGCGCCAGCAGCCAAGATGTGACTAGCGGCCGAGCATTCGGATACGAGCAGTACTTC. It yields the protein CASSQDVTSGRAFGYEQYF.

CDR3 amino acids: CASSLSEAFF. The CDR3 region has the DNA TGTGCCAGCAGCCTATCGGAAGCTTTCTTT. The chain has TRBV7-9 and TRBJ1-1; D call uncertain. Looked up from germline, CDR1 is SEHNR and CDR2 is FQNEAQ (reference sequence). The CDR3 length is 10 residues. Trimming took 5 bases from V and 8 from J, leaving 6 bases between them.

A few counts support this clonotype. The chain couples TRBV6-1 to TRBJ2-5; TRBD2 matches 7 bases. The CDR3 spans 15 residues. The germline V gene encodes CDR1 MNHNS and CDR2 SASEGT. J lost 2 bases, V lost 4 bases, and 7 bases had no gene match. The DNA of the CDR3 is TGTGCCAGCAGTGTATCTAGCGGCTCTCAAGAGACCCAGTACTTC. It translates to CASSVSSGSQETQYF.

This clonotype came up once. The chain is built from TRBV27 and TRBJ2-5, with a tentative D call TRBD2 (5 bases). CDR1 and CDR2 from the germline V gene are MNHEY and SMNVEV (reference sequence). The CDR3 length is 12 residues. V dropped 11 bases and J dropped 5 bases, with 15 bases sitting between them. The CDR3 nucleotides are TGTGCCGTTGGGAGCCGCAAGGAGACCCAGTACTTC. The encoded protein is CAVGSRKETQYF.

This clonotype appeared a few times. This chain uses TRBV27 with TRBJ2-5; 8 bases agree with TRBD2. Trimming removed 4 bases from V and 5 bases from J; junction bases left unmatched: 9. The CDR3 is 15 amino acids. Per the germline V gene, CDR1 is MNHEY and CDR2 is SMNVEV (reference sequence). The CDR3 DNA follows: TGTGCCAGCAGTTCAACTAGCGGAGCTCGGGAGACCCAGTACTTC. Its protein is CASSSTSGARETQYF.

The chain combines TRBV7-9 with TRBJ2-7, with 8 bases matching TRBD2. From germline, CDR1 is SEHNR and CDR2 FQNEAQ (reference sequence). This CDR3 has 15 residues. V lost 3 bases to trimming and J lost 7 bases; unmatched junction nucleotides: 11. DNA of the CDR3: TGTGCCAGCAGCTTCGGACTAGCACCGACCTGGGAGCAGTACTTC. Translation: CASSFGLAPTWEQYF. The whole variable domain, filled in from reference TRBV7-9 and TRBJ2-7, reads DTGVSQNPRHKITKRGQNVTFRCDPISEHNRLYWYRQTLGQGPEFLTYFQNEAQLEKSRLLSDRFSAERPKGSFSTLEIQRTEQGDSAMYLCASSFGLAPTWEQYFGPGTRLTVT.

This clonotype has just a few counts. The CDR3: CASSQDQRERYTGELFF. The CDR3 nucleotides read TGCGCCAGCAGCCAAGACCAGCGGGAGCGGTACACCGGGGAGCTGTTTTTT. The chain uses TRBV4-1 and TRBJ2-2; 8 bases map to TRBD2. This CDR3 region has 17 residues. Germline V lookup: CDR1 MGHRA, CDR2 YSYEKL. Trimming removed 0 bases from V and 3 bases from J; junction bases left unmatched: 6.

This chain joins TRBV24-1 and TRBJ1-3; no firm D call. V gave up 8 bases and J gave up 0 bases, with 16 bases separating them. Germline V CDR1 and CDR2: KGHDR, SFDVKD. The CDR3 has 16 residues. This CDR3 is CATTRPDILSGNTIYF. CDR3 DNA: TGTGCCACCACCAGACCTGACATACTCTCTGGAAACACCATATATTTT.

The chain recombines TRBV2 with TRBJ2-2; TRBD1 agrees at 8 bases. CDR3 length: 15 residues. In germline, CDR1 is SNHLY, CDR2 FYNNEI. V lost 6 bases, J lost 3 bases, and 6 bases stayed unmatched. The CDR3 reads CASRVRTGYTGELFF. The CDR3 DNA reads as TGTGCCAGCAGAGTCAGGACAGGGTACACCGGGGAGCTGTTTTTT.

The rearrangement joins TRBV5-1 to TRBJ2-5; D is possibly TRBD1 or TRBD2 (5 bases each). Between the trimmed V and J ends, which lost 1 base and 2 bases, there was a span of 9 bases. This CDR3 contains 14 residues. Germline V lookup: CDR1 SGHRS, CDR2 YFSETQ. CDR3 amino acids: CASSLMGEQETQYF. The CDR3, as DNA: TGCGCCAGCAGCTTGATGGGGGAACAAGAGACCCAGTACTTC.

This clonotype was counted many times. V gene TRBV5-1 combines with J gene TRBJ2-7, with 13 positions matching TRBD2. Trimming took 4 bases from V and 6 from J; bases not matched to a gene: 19. CDR1 and CDR2 from the germline V gene are SGHRS and YFSETQ. The CDR3 has 19 residues. The CDR3 nucleotides are TGCGCCAGCAGCGCGAATCCGGGACTAGCGGGACCCGAGAGGCTCGAGCAGTACTTC. It encodes CASSANPGLAGPERLEQYF.

This chain's CDR3 is CASSRGQNSNQPQHF. The DNA of the CDR3 is TGTGCCAGCAGCAGGGGGCAAAATAGCAATCAGCCCCAGCATTTT. This chain links TRBV6-1 with TRBJ1-5, with 8 positions matching TRBD1. The CDR3 has 15 residues. Germline CDR1 MNHNS, CDR2 SASEGT. The ends lost 6 bases at V and 0 bases at J; junction bases unmatched: 4.

This clonotype came up many times. The V gene is TRBV12-3 or TRBV12-4, the J gene TRBJ2-1; D is unresolved. The length of the CDR3 is 14 residues. V lost 3 bases and J lost 3, with 9 bases in between. In DNA, the CDR3 is TGTGCCAGCAGTTTGGATCCACGCTACAATGAGCAGTTCTTC. Translated: CASSLDPRYNEQFF.

This clonotype has a handful of counts. The chain couples TRBV28 to TRBJ1-4, with D perhaps matching TRBD1 (5 bases). V was pared by 3 bases and J by 8 bases, with 10 bases between. The CDR3 has 13 residues. Germline V gene sequence: CDR1 MDHEN, CDR2 SYDVKM. CDR3 in amino acids: CASSLIGAEKLFF. The CDR3 nucleotides read TGTGCCAGCAGTTTGATTGGGGCCGAAAAACTGTTTTTT.

The J gene is TRBJ2-5, the V gene TRBV3-1; TRBD2 aligns across 7 bases. The CDR3 has 17 residues. The germline V gene has CDR1 LGHDT and CDR2 YNNKEL (reference sequence). The ends lost 1 base at V and 0 bases at J; junction bases unmatched: 8. The CDR3, as DNA: TGTGCCAGCAGCCAAGCTTCGACTAGCCCGTACCAAGAGACCCAGTACTTC. It is translated as CASSQASTSPYQETQYF.

The V and J genes are TRBV28 and TRBJ2-6, with 7 bases that match TRBD1. The length of the CDR3 is 16 residues. Per the germline V gene, CDR1 is MDHEN and CDR2 is SYDVKM. The V gene end was trimmed by 2 bases and the J gene end by 0 bases; junction bases not matched to a gene: 1. CDR3 sequence reads: CASSLGQDSGANVLTF. Written as DNA, the CDR3 is TGTGCCAGCAGTTTAGGACAGGACTCTGGGGCCAACGTCCTGACTTTC.